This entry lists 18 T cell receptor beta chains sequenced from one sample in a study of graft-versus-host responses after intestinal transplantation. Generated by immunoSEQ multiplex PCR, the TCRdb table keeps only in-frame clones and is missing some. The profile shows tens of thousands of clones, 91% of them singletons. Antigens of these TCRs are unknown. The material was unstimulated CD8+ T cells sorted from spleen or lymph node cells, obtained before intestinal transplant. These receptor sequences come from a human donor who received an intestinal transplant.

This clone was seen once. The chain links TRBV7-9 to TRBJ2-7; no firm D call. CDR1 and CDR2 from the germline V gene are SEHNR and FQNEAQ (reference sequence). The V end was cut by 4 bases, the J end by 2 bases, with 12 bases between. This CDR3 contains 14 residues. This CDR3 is CASSSAESPYEQYF. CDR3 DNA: TGTGCCAGCAGCTCGGCGGAGTCCCCCTACGAGCAGTACTTC.

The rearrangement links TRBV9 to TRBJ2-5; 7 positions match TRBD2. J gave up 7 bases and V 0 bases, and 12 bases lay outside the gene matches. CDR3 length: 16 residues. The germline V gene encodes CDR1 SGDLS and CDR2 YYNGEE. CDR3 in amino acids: CASSVDVASGLATQYF. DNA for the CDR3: TGTGCCAGCAGCGTAGATGTGGCTAGCGGTCTGGCGACCCAGTACTTC.

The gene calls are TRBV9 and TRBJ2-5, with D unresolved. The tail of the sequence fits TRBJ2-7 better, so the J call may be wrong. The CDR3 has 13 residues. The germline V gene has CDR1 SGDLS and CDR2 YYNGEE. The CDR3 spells CASSVAPGYEQYF. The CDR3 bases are TGTGCCAGCAGCGTAGCTCCAGGCTACGAGCAGTACTTC.

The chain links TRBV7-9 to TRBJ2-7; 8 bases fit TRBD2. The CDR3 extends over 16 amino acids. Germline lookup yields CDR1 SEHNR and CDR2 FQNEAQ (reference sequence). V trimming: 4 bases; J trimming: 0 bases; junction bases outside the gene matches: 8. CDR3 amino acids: CASSSVGGRSSYEQYF. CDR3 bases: TGTGCCAGCAGCTCAGTAGGCGGGAGGAGCTCCTACGAGCAGTACTTC. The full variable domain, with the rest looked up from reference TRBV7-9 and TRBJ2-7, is DTGVSQNPRHKITKRGQNVTFRCDPISEHNRLYWYRQTLGQGPEFLTYFQNEAQLEKSRLLSDRFSAERPKGSFSTLEIQRTEQGDSAMYLCASSSVGGRSSYEQYFGPGTRLTVT.

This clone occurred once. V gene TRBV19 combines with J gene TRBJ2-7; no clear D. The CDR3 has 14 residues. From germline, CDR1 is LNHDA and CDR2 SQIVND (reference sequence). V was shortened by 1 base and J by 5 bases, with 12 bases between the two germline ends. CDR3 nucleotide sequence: TGTGCCAGTAGTATAGCGGCTAGTAGCCACGAGCAGTACTTC. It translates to CASSIAASSHEQYF.

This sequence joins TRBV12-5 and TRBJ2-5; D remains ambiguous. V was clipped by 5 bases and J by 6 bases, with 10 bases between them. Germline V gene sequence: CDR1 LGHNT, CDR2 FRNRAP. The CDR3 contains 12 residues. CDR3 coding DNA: TGTGCTAGTGGTATCCTGAGGAAGACCCAGTACTTC. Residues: CASGILRKTQYF.

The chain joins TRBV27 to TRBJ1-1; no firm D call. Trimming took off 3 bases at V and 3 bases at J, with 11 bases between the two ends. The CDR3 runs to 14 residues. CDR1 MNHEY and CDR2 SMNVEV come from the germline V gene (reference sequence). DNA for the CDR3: TGTGCCAGCAGTTTCTCGGGGTTGGACACTGAAGCTTTCTTT. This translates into CASSFSGLDTEAFF.

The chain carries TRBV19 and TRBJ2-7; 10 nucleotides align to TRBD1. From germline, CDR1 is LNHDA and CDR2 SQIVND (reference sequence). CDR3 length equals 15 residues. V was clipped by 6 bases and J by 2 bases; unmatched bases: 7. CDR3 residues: CASSMGQGRAYEQYF. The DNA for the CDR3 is TGTGCCAGTAGCATGGGACAGGGGAGGGCCTACGAGCAGTACTTC.

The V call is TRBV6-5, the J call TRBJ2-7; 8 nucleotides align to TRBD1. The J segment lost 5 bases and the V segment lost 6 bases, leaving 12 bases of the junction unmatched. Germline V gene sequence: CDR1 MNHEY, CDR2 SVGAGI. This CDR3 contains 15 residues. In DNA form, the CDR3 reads TGTGCCAGCAGCCCCCTGGACAGGGCGAGGAACGAGCAGTACTTC. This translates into CASSPLDRARNEQYF.

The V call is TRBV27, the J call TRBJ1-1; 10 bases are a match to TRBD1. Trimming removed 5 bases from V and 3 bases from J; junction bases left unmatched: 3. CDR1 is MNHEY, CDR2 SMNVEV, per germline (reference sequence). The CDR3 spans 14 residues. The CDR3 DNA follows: TGTGCCAGCAGTACGACAGGGGGCGACACTGAAGCTTTCTTT. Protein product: CASSTTGGDTEAFF.

The CDR3 bases are TGTGCCAGCAGCTTCGGGGGGACCGGGGAGCTGTTTTTT. It specifies CASSFGGTGELFF. The J gene is TRBJ2-2, the V gene TRBV7-3; 7 bases are shared with TRBD2. The germline V gene encodes CDR1 SGHTA and CDR2 FQGTGA. This CDR3 contains 13 residues. Trimming removed 3 bases from V and 5 bases from J; junction bases left unmatched: 0.

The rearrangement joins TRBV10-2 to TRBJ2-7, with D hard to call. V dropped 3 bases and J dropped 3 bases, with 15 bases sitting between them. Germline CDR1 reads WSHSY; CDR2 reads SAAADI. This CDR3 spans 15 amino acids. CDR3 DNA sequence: TGCGCCAGCAGTGACCCCGGCGTAGCTTACTACGAGCAGTACTTC. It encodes CASSDPGVAYYEQYF.

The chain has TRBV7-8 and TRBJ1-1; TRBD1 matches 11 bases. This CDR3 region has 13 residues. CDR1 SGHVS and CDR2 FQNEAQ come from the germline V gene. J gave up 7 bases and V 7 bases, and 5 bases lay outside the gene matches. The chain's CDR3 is CASNWGTGGEAFF. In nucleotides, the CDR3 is TGTGCCAGCAACTGGGGGACAGGGGGTGAAGCTTTCTTT.

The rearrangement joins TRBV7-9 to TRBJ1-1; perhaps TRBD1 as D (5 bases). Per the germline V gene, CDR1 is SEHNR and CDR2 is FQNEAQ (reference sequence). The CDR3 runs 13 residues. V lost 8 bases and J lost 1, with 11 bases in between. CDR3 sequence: CASSSGGNTEAFF. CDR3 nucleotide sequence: TGTGCCAGCTCGTCCGGGGGGAACACTGAAGCTTTCTTT.

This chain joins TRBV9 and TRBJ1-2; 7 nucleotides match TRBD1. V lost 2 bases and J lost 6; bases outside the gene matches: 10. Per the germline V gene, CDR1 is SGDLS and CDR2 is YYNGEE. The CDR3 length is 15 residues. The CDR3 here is CASSVGGQAGDGYTF. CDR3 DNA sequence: TGTGCCAGCAGCGTGGGAGGACAGGCCGGGGATGGCTACACCTTC.

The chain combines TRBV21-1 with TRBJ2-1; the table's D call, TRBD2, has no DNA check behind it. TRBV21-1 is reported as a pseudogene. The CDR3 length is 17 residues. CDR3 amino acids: CASSKSDDLALYNEQFF. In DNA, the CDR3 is TGTGCCAGCAGCAAATCGGATGATCTAGCGCTATACAATGAGCAGTTCTTC.

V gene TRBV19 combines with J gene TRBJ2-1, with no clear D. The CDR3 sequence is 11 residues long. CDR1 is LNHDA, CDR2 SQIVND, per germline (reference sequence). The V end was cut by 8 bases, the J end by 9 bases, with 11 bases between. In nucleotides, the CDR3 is TGTGCCAGTTTTGGTAGTTCTGAGCAGTTCTTC. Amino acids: CASFGSSEQFF. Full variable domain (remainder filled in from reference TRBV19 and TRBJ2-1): DGGITQSPKYLFRKEGQNVTLSCEQNLNHDAMYWYRQDPGQGLRLIYYSQIVNDFQKGDIAEGYSVSREKKESFPLTVTSAQKNPTAFYLCASFGSSEQFFGPGTRLTVL.

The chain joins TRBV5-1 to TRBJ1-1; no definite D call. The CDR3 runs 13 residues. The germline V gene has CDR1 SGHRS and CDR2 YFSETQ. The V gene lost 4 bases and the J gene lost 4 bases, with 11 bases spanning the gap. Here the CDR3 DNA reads TGCGCCAGCAGCACCCCGGGGAGCACTGAAGCTTTCTTT. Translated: CASSTPGSTEAFF.